Presented here are 10 T cell receptor beta chains from one specimen sequenced in a study of early T cells in non-severe SARS-CoV-2 infection. TCRdb re-called the 5' RACE reads through MiXCR, storing one row per CDR3 protein. The sample holds over 85,000 distinct CDR3 sequences, over 9.5% seen once. The specimen comprised whole blood, sampled at baseline. The receptors here all came from an adult who was a healthcare worker with PCR-confirmed SARS-CoV-2 infection or an uninfected control (not recorded which).

This clonotype was detected many times. V is TRBV7-9 and J is TRBJ2-2; perhaps TRBD2 as D (5 bases). The CDR3 is 15 amino acids. The germline CDR1 and CDR2 sequences are SEHNR and FQNEAQ (reference sequence). V dropped 5 bases and J dropped 5 bases, with 15 bases sitting between them. CDR3 sequence reads: CASSPDDRGTGELFF. CDR3 nucleotide sequence: TGTGCCAGCAGCCCGGACGACCGGGGTACCGGGGAGCTGTTTTTT.

This clonotype appeared once. The chain is built from TRBV6-6 and TRBJ2-7; possibly TRBD1 for D (5 bases). The CDR3 runs 17 residues. V lost 0 bases and J 2 bases, leaving 17 bases between the germline ends. Per germline, CDR1 MNHNY and CDR2 SVGAGI (reference sequence). The CDR3: CASSYSGQGDWPYEQYF. The CDR3 DNA reads as TGTGCCAGCAGTTACTCGGGCCAGGGCGATTGGCCCTACGAGCAGTACTTC.

This clonotype has a count of ten or more. This chain joins TRBV5-4 and TRBJ2-7; the D is unclear. The CDR3 loop spans 14 amino acids. Germline V gives CDR1 SGHNT, CDR2 YYREEE (reference sequence). Deletions cut 6 bases from V and 2 bases from J, with 15 bases between. This CDR3 is CASTLVPDAYEQYF. The CDR3 DNA reads as TGTGCCAGCACCCTCGTACCGGACGCCTACGAGCAGTACTTC.

The rearrangement links TRBV29-1 to TRBJ1-1; D gene ambiguous. From germline, CDR1 is SQVTM and CDR2 ANQGSEA. This CDR3 is 11 amino acids long. With 4 bases removed from V and 7 bases from J, the gap between germline ends came to 10 bases. CDR3 sequence: CSVVRGYEAFF. The CDR3 nucleotides read TGCAGCGTTGTGCGGGGATATGAAGCTTTCTTT.

V gene TRBV9 combines with J gene TRBJ2-3, with TRBD2 matching 9 bases. The CDR3 consists of 16 residues. CDR1 is SGDLS and CDR2 is YYNGEE in the germline V gene. V gave up 4 bases and J gave up 3 bases; unmatched junction bases: 9. The chain's CDR3 is CASSSSGRLVTDTQYF. The DNA for the CDR3 is TGTGCCAGCAGCTCCAGCGGGAGGTTGGTAACAGATACGCAGTATTTT.

V and J are TRBV18 and TRBJ1-2, with D perhaps matching TRBD1 (6 bases). V lost 3 bases and J lost 4, with 18 bases in between. This CDR3 contains 16 residues. Germline CDR1 and CDR2: KGHSH and LQKENI. In DNA, the CDR3 is TGTGCCAGCTCACCCGGGACATCCACTTCTTCCTATGGCTACACCTTC. Amino acid sequence: CASSPGTSTSSYGYTF.

This clonotype was seen many times. The V call is TRBV19, the J call TRBJ1-5; possibly TRBD1 for D (6 bases). This CDR3 is built from 16 residues. Trimming took off 7 bases at V and 2 bases at J, with 18 bases between the two ends. Looked up from germline, CDR1 is LNHDA and CDR2 is SQIVND (reference sequence). The CDR3 nucleotides read TGTGCCAGTAACGCGGGGGGCGCGGCGGGCAATCAGCCCCAGCATTTT. Protein: CASNAGGAAGNQPQHF.

In its sample, this clonotype was seen many times. The chain joins TRBV28 to TRBJ2-7, with D possibly being TRBD2 (5 bases). The length of the CDR3 is 16 residues. From germline, CDR1 is MDHEN and CDR2 SYDVKM. Trimming pared 4 bases from V and 2 bases from J, leaving 18 bases between. This CDR3 is CASSSPSDRRTYEQYF. In DNA form, the CDR3 reads TGTGCCAGCAGTTCCCCCTCTGATAGGAGGACCTACGAGCAGTACTTC.

The V call is TRBV2, the J call TRBJ2-3, with 10 bases fitting TRBD2. Trimming removed 6 bases from V and 2 bases from J; junction bases left unmatched: 8. This CDR3 region has 16 residues. CDR1 is SNHLY and CDR2 is FYNNEI in the germline V gene. As DNA, the CDR3 is TGTGCCAGCAGAAGGACTAGCGGAACCTTCACAGATACGCAGTATTTT. Protein: CASRRTSGTFTDTQYF.

This clonotype was seen a handful of times. The chain uses TRBV15 and TRBJ2-7; D not resolved. The CDR3 contains 15 residues. Trimming pared 3 bases from V and 3 bases from J, leaving 15 bases between. Looked up from germline, CDR1 is LNHNV and CDR2 is YYDKDF (reference sequence). The CDR3 loop reads CATSRETGPYYEQYF. In DNA form, the CDR3 reads TGTGCCACCAGCAGGGAAACCGGGCCTTACTACGAGCAGTACTTC.